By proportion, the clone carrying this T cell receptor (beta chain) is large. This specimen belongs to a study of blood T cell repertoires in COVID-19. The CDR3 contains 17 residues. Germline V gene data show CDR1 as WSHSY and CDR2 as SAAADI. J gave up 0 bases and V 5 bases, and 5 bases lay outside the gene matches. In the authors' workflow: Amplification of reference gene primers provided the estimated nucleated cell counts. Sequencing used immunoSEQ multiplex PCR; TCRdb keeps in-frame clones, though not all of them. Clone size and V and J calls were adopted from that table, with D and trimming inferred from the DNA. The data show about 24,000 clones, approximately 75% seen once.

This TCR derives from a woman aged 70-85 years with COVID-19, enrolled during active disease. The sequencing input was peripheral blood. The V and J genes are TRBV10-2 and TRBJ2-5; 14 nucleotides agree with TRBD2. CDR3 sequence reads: CASSMGLAGAYQETQYF. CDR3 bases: TGCGCCAGCAGTATGGGACTAGCGGGGGCGTACCAAGAGACCCAGTACTTC.